A single sample is the source of the 17 T cell receptor beta chains below, sequenced in a study of blood T cell repertoires in COVID-19 (TCRdb year 2020). The library was obtained by the immunoSEQ multiplex PCR assay. The clones in this table, taken by TCRdb from immuneACCESS, are in-frame only. Not every clone is retained; where verified, under half of the shortfall comes from an unresolved V gene, and the cause of the rest is unknown. For this sample there are about 360,000 clones; 70% to 90% appear just once. Of the sample, 1.5% to 2.5% is held by the ten largest clones. The sequenced sample was PBMCs or T cells enriched from blood (not recorded which). The receptors derive from a man in his forties in a cohort exposed to, infected with or recovered from COVID-19 (not recorded which).

The genes are TRBV2 and TRBJ1-5, with D perhaps TRBD1 (6 bases). In germline, CDR1 is SNHLY, CDR2 FYNNEI. Trimming removed 6 bases at V and 3 bases at J, with 12 bases between. This CDR3 has 14 residues. The CDR3 sequence: CASRPGQINQPQHF. CDR3 nucleotides: TGTGCCAGCAGACCGGGACAAATCAATCAGCCCCAGCATTTT.

This clone was seen once. Different DNA sequences within this sample yield the same CDR3. The chain recombines TRBV9 with TRBJ2-1; 10 nucleotides align to TRBD2. V lost 3 bases, J lost 3 bases, and 3 bases stayed unmatched. Germline V lookup: CDR1 SGDLS, CDR2 YYNGEE. The CDR3 is 15 amino acids. The DNA of the CDR3 is TGTGCCAGCAGCGCCAGACTAGCGGGCTACAATGAGCAGTTCTTC. Protein sequence: CASSARLAGYNEQFF.

The V call is TRBV19, the J call TRBJ2-3; TRBD1 is a possible D gene (5 bases). V was pared by 6 bases and J by 8 bases, with 15 bases between. CDR3 size: 13 residues. Germline V CDR1 and CDR2: LNHDA, SQIVND (reference sequence). In DNA form, the CDR3 reads TGTGCCAGTAGCTTAGACAGACCATCTACGCAGTATTTT. Translated, it gives CASSLDRPSTQYF.

This chain uses TRBV7-9 with TRBJ2-3, with 7 nucleotides matching TRBD2. V dropped 5 bases and J dropped 4; count of bases not matched to a gene: 18. The CDR3 loop spans 18 amino acids. Germline V gives CDR1 SEHNR, CDR2 FQNEAQ (reference sequence). The CDR3 DNA is TGTGCCAGCAGCCCGTACGCTGGGAGGGCCGGTGACTCAGATACGCAGTATTTT. This sequence encodes CASSPYAGRAGDSDTQYF.

The V and J genes are TRBV27 and TRBJ1-4; TRBD1 might be the D (6 bases). The CDR3 runs to 15 residues. V shed 3 bases and J shed 7 bases, with 15 bases lying between them. The germline V gene encodes CDR1 MNHEY and CDR2 SMNVEV (reference sequence). The CDR3 loop reads CASSLDQGGIEKLFF. The DNA of the CDR3 is TGTGCCAGCAGTTTGGACCAAGGGGGAATTGAAAAACTGTTTTTT.

This chain connects TRBV11-2 to TRBJ1-6; 7 bases map to TRBD1. This CDR3 contains 16 residues. The V gene's germline CDR1 is SGHAT and CDR2 FQNNGV. V lost 1 base to trimming and J lost 7 bases; unmatched junction nucleotides: 7. CDR3 sequence: CASSLAMAGGNSPLHF. The CDR3 DNA is TGTGCCAGCAGCTTAGCTATGGCAGGGGGAAATTCACCCCTCCACTTT.

This clone came up once. This chain uses TRBV19 with TRBJ2-7, with TRBD2 matching over 13 bases. This CDR3 comprises 14 residues. CDR1 is LNHDA and CDR2 is SQIVND in the germline V gene (reference sequence). Germline trimming cut 5 bases from V and 4 bases from J; bases unmatched to any gene: 2. The CDR3 DNA sequence: TGTGCCAGTAGTTGGACTAGCGGGAGATACGAGCAGTACTTC. This codes for CASSWTSGRYEQYF. Using reference TRBV19 and TRBJ2-7 for the parts outside the CDR3, the full variable domain is DGGITQSPKYLFRKEGQNVTLSCEQNLNHDAMYWYRQDPGQGLRLIYYSQIVNDFQKGDIAEGYSVSREKKESFPLTVTSAQKNPTAFYLCASSWTSGRYEQYFGPGTRLTVT.

The V gene is TRBV6-5, the J gene TRBJ1-5; the match to TRBD1 covers 7 bases. Looked up from germline, CDR1 is MNHEY and CDR2 is SVGAGI. This CDR3 is 12 amino acids long. With V trimmed by 5 bases and J by 6 bases, 1 base remained unmatched. The CDR3 loop is CASSQGVQPQHF. CDR3 sequence (DNA): TGTGCCAGCAGTCAGGGGGTTCAGCCCCAGCATTTT.

The gene calls are TRBV4-1 and TRBJ1-2; 7 nucleotides agree with TRBD1. CDR3 size: 14 residues. The germline V gene encodes CDR1 MGHRA and CDR2 YSYEKL. V was clipped by 6 bases and J by 4 bases; unmatched bases: 8. The CDR3 DNA sequence: TGCGCCAGCAGGGGGGACAGATCATTCTATGGCTACACCTTC. As protein: CASRGDRSFYGYTF.

The rearrangement links TRBV5-6 to TRBJ2-6; 11 bases map to TRBD2. Germline CDR1 SGHDT, CDR2 YYEEEE. The CDR3 is 17 amino acids. V gave up 2 bases and J gave up 3 bases; unmatched junction bases: 4. The chain's CDR3 is CASSFLAGGGGANVLTF. DNA of the CDR3: TGTGCCAGCAGCTTCCTAGCGGGAGGAGGTGGGGCCAACGTCCTGACTTTC. Drawing the rest from reference TRBV5-6 and TRBJ2-6, the complete variable domain is DAGVTQSPTHLIKTRGQQVTLRCSPKSGHDTVSWYQQALGQGPQFIFQYYEEEERQRGNFPDRFSGHQFPNYSSELNVNALLLGDSALYLCASSFLAGGGGANVLTFGAGSRLTVL.

This rearrangement joins TRBV5-1 to TRBJ1-1; D is undetermined. The ends were cut back, 0 bases at V and 2 bases at J, with 11 bases in the middle. Per the germline V gene, CDR1 is SGHRS and CDR2 is YFSETQ. This CDR3 comprises 15 residues. CDR3 in amino acids: CASSLALQTNTEAFF. CDR3 DNA: TGCGCCAGCAGCTTGGCCTTACAGACCAACACTGAAGCTTTCTTT.

CDR3 DNA: TGTGCCAGCAGTTCCACAGGGGGGGTCTACAATGAGCAGTTCTTC. Protein sequence: CASSSTGGVYNEQFF. This rearrangement joins TRBV28 to TRBJ2-1, with D maybe TRBD1 (8 bases). The CDR3 loop spans 15 amino acids. Germline lookup yields CDR1 MDHEN and CDR2 SYDVKM. Trimming shortened V by 4 bases and J by 3 bases, and 13 bases separated the two germline ends.

The sample holds many counts of this clone. The chain has TRBV19 and TRBJ2-5; TRBD1 aligns across 8 bases. CDR3 size: 14 residues. J lost 4 bases, V lost 6 bases, and 7 bases had no gene match. Germline values: CDR1 LNHDA, CDR2 SQIVND (reference sequence). Here the CDR3 reads CASSTQTGVETQYF. DNA of the CDR3: TGTGCCAGTAGCACTCAGACAGGGGTAGAGACCCAGTACTTC. Full variable domain (rest looked up from reference TRBV19 and TRBJ2-5): DGGITQSPKYLFRKEGQNVTLSCEQNLNHDAMYWYRQDPGQGLRLIYYSQIVNDFQKGDIAEGYSVSREKKESFPLTVTSAQKNPTAFYLCASSTQTGVETQYFGPGTRLLVL.

The gene calls are TRBV24-1 and TRBJ2-2, with D possibly being TRBD1 (5 bases). V was cut by 9 bases and J by 0 bases, with 7 bases left in between. Germline V lookup: CDR1 KGHDR, CDR2 SFDVKD. There are 13 residues in the CDR3. CDR3 sequence reads: CATQGSNTGELFF. The CDR3, as DNA: TGTGCCACCCAGGGATCGAACACCGGGGAGCTGTTTTTT.

The rearrangement uses TRBV20-1 and TRBJ2-1; weak D call: TRBD2 (5 bases). V was trimmed by 5 bases and J by 10 bases, leaving 12 bases between them. CDR1 is DFQATT, CDR2 SNEGSKA, per germline (reference sequence). The length of the CDR3 is 11 residues. CDR3 nucleotides: TGCAGTGCTCCAAGAGGACTGGAGCAGTTCTTC. This codes for CSAPRGLEQFF.

The chain links TRBV5-5 to TRBJ1-3; D might be TRBD1 (6 bases). This CDR3 comprises 17 residues. Germline loops: CDR1 SGHKS, CDR2 YYEKEE (reference sequence). V was pared by 0 bases and J by 3 bases, with 16 bases between. CDR3 loop: CASSLGFQGYYGNTIYF. CDR3 bases: TGTGCCAGCAGCTTGGGGTTTCAGGGGTACTATGGAAACACCATATATTTT.

The J gene is TRBJ2-7, the V gene TRBV6-4; D may be TRBD1 (7 bases). Germline V gives CDR1 MRHNA, CDR2 SNTAGT. This CDR3 is 20 amino acids long. Trimming shortened V by 6 bases and J by 0 bases, and 30 bases separated the two germline ends. The CDR3 loop is CASSLLRSQGKASDSYEQYF. For the CDR3, the DNA is TGTGCCAGCAGCCTACTTCGGTCACAGGGGAAAGCTAGCGACTCCTACGAGCAGTACTTC.